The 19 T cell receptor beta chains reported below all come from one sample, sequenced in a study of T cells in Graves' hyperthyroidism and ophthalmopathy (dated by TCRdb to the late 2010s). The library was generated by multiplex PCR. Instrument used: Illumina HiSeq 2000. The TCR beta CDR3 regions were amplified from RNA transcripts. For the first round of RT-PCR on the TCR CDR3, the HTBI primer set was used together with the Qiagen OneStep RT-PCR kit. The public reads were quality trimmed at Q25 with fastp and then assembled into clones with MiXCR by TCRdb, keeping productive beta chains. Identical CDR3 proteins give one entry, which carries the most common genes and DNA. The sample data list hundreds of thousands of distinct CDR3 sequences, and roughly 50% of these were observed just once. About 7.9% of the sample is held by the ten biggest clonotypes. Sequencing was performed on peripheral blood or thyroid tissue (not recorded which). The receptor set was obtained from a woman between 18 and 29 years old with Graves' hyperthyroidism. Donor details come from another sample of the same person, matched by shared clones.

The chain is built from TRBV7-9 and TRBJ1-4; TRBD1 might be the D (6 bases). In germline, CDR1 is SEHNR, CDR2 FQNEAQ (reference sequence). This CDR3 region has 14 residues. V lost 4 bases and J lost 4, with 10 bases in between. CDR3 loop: CASSSGTSNEKLFF. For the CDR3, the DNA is TGTGCCAGCAGCTCCGGGACAAGTAATGAAAAACTGTTTTTT. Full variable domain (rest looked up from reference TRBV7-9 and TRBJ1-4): DTGVSQNPRHKITKRGQNVTFRCDPISEHNRLYWYRQTLGQGPEFLTYFQNEAQLEKSRLLSDRFSAERPKGSFSTLEIQRTEQGDSAMYLCASSSGTSNEKLFFGSGTQLSVL.

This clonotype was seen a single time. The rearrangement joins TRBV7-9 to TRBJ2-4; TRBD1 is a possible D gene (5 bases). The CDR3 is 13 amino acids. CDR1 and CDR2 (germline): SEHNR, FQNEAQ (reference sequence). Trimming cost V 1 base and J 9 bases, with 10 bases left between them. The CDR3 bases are TGTGCCAGCAGCTTAGGGTTCCAGGGCATTCAGTACTTC. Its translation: CASSLGFQGIQYF.

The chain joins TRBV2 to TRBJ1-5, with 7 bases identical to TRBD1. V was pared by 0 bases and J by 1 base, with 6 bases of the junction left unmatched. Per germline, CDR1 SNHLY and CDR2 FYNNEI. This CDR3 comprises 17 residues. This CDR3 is CASSEAPDRSSNQPQHF. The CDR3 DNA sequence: TGTGCCAGCAGTGAAGCTCCGGACAGGTCCAGCAATCAGCCCCAGCATTTT.

CDR3 residues: CASSYSTRGDHGYTF. For the CDR3, the DNA is TGTGCCAGCAGTTACTCGACCAGGGGTGACCATGGCTACACCTTC. The chain links TRBV6-6 to TRBJ1-2, with a possible D match to TRBD1 (6 bases). V shed 0 bases and J shed 6 bases, with 14 bases lying between them. The CDR3 is 15 residues long. From germline, CDR1 is MNHNY and CDR2 SVGAGI (reference sequence).

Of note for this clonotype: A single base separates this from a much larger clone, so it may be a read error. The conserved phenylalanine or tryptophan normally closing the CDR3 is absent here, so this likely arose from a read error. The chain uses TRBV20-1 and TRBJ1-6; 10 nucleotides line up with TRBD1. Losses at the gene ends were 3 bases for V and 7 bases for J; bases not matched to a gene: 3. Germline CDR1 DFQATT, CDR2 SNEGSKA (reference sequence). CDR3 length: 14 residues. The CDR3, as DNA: TGCAGTGCTAGGGTGGGACAGGGGAATTCACCCCTCCACCTT. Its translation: CSARVGQGNSPLHL.

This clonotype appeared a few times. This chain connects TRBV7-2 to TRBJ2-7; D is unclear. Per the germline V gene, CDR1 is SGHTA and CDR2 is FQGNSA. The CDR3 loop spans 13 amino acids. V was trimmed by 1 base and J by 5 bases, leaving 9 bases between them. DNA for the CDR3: TGTGCCAGCAGCTTAGATCCAGGTAACGAGCAGTACTTC. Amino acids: CASSLDPGNEQYF.

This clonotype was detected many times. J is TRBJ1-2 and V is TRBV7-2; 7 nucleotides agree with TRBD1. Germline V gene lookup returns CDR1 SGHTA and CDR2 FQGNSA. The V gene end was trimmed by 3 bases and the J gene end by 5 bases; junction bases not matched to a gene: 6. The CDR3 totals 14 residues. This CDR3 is CASSLSGTAYGYTF. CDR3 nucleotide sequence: TGTGCCAGCAGCTTGTCCGGGACAGCGTATGGCTACACCTTC. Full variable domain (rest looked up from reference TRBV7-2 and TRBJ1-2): GAGVSQSPSNKVTEKGKDVELRCDPISGHTALYWYRQSLGQGLEFLIYFQGNSAPDKSGLPSDRFSAERTGGSVSTLTIQRTQQEDSAVYLCASSLSGTAYGYTFGSGTRLTVV.

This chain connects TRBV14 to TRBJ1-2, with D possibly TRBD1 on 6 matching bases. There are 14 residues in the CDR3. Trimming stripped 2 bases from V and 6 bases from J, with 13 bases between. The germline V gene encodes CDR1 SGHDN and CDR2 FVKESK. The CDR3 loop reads CASSQLQGIDGYTF. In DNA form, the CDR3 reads TGTGCCAGCAGCCAACTGCAGGGGATTGATGGCTACACCTTC. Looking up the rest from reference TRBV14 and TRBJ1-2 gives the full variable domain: EAGVTQFPSHSVIEKGQTVTLRCDPISGHDNLYWYRRVMGKEIKFLLHFVKESKQDESGMPNNRFLAERTGGTYSTLKVQPAELEDSGVYFCASSQLQGIDGYTFGSGTRLTVV.

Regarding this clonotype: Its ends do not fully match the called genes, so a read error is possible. CDR3 region: CSARGESQYF. CDR3 DNA: TGCAGTGCCAGAGGGGAGTCCCAGTACTTC. This chain joins TRBV20-1 and TRBJ2-5, with D possibly called TRBD1 or TRBD2 (5 bases each). Germline CDR1 reads DFQATT; CDR2 reads SNEGSKA (reference sequence). The CDR3 is 10 amino acids.

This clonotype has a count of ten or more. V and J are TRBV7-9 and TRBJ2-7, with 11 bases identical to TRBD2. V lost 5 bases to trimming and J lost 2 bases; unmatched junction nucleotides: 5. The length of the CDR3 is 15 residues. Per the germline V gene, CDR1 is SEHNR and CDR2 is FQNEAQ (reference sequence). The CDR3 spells CASSPGLAETYEQYF. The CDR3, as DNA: TGTGCCAGCAGCCCGGGACTAGCGGAGACCTACGAGCAGTACTTC.

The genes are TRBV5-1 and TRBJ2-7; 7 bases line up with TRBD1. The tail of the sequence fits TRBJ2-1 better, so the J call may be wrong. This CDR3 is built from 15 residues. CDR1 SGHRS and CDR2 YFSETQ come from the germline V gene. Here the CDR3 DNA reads TGCGCCAGCAGCTTGCTCGGACAGGTTAGAAATGAGCAGTTCTTC. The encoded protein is CASSLLGQVRNEQFF.

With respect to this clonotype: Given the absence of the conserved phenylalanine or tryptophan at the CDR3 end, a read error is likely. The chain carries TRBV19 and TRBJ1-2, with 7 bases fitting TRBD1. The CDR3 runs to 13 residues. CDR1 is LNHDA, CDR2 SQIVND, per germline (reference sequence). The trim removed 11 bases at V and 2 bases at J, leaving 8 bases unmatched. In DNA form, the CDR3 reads TGTGCCTCACACAGGGGAACCAACTATGGCTACACCCTC. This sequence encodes CASHRGTNYGYTL.

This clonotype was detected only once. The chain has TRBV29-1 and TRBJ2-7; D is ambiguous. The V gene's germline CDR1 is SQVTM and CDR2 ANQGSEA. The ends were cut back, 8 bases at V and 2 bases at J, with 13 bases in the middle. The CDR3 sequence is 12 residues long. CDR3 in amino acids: CSLEGYAYEQYF. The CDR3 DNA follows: TGCAGCTTGGAAGGTTATGCCTACGAGCAGTACTTC.

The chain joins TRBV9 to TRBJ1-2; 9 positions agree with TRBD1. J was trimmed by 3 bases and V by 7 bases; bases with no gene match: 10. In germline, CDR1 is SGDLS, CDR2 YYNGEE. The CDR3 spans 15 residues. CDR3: CASSPGTGSDYGYTF. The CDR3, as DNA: TGTGCCAGCTCACCCGGGACAGGGTCGGACTATGGCTACACCTTC.

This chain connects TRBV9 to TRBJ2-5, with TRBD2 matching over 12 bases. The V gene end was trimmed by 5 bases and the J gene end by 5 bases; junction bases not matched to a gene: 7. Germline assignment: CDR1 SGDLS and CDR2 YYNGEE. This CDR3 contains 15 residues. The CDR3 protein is CASSASGRAWETQYF. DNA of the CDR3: TGTGCCAGCAGTGCTAGCGGGAGGGCCTGGGAGACCCAGTACTTC.

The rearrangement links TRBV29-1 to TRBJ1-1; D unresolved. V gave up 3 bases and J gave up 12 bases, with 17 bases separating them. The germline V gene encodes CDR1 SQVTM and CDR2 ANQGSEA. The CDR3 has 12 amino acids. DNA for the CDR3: TGCAGCGTTGAGGCGGGAAACACTGAGACTTTCTTT. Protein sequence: CSVEAGNTETFF.

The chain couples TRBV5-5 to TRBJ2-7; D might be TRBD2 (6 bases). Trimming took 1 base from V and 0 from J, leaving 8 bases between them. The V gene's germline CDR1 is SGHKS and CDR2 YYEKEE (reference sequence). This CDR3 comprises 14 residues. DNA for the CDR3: TGTGCCAGCAGCTTGAGGGACTTCTCCTACGAGCAGTACTTC. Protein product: CASSLRDFSYEQYF.

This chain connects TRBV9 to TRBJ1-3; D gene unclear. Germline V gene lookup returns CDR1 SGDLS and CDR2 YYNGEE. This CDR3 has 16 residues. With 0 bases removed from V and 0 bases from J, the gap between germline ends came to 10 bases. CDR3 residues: CASSVDPLLSGNTIYF. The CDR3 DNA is TGTGCCAGCAGCGTAGATCCGCTTCTCTCTGGAAACACCATATATTTT.

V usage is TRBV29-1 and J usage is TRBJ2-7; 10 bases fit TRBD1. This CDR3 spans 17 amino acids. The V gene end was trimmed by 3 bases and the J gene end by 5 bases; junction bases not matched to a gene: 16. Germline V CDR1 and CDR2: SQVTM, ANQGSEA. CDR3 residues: CSVEGDRVGQGGNEQYF. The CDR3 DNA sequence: TGCAGCGTTGAGGGTGATAGAGTAGGACAGGGGGGCAACGAGCAGTACTTC.